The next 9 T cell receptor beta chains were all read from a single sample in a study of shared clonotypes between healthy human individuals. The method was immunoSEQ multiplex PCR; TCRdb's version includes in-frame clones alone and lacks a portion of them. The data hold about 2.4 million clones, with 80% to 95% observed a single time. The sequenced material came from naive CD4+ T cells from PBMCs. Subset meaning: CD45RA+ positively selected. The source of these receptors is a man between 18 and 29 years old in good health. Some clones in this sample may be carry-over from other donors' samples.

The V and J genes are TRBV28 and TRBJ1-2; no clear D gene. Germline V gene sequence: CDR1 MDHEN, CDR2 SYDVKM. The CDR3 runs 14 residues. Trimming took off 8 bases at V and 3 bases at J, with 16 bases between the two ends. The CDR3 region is CASLVGGSDYGYTF. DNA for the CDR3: TGTGCCAGCCTAGTGGGAGGTTCGGACTATGGCTACACCTTC.

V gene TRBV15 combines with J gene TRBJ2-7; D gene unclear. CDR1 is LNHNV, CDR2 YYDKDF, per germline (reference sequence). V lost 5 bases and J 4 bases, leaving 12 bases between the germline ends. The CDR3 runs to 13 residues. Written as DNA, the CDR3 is TGTGCCACCAGCTTTCTTTTGGGGTACGAGCAGTACTTC. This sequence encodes CATSFLLGYEQYF.

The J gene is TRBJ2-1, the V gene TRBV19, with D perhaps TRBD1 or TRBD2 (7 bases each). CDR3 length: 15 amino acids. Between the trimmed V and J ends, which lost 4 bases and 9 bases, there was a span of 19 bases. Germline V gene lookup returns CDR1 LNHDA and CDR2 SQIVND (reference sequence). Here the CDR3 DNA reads TGTGCCAGTAGTAAGGGCAGGGGGGGACTCGGTGAGCAGTTCTTC. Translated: CASSKGRGGLGEQFF.

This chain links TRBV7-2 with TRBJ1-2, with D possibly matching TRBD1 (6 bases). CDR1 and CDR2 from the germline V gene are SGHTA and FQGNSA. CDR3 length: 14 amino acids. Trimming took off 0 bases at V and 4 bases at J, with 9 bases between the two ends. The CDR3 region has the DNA TGTGCCAGCAGCTTAGCGGGGGCCCTCTATGGCTACACCTTC. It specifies CASSLAGALYGYTF. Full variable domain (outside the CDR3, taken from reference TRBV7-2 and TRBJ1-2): GAGVSQSPSNKVTEKGKDVELRCDPISGHTALYWYRQSLGQGLEFLIYFQGNSAPDKSGLPSDRFSAERTGGSVSTLTIQRTQQEDSAVYLCASSLAGALYGYTFGSGTRLTVV.

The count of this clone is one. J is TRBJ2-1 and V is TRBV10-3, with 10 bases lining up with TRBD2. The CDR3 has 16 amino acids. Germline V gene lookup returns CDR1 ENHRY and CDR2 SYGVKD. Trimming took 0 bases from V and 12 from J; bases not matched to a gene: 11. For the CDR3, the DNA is TGTGCCATCAGTGAGTCAATAACTAGCGGGGTGGTATTGCAGTTCTTC. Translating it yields CAISESITSGVVLQFF.

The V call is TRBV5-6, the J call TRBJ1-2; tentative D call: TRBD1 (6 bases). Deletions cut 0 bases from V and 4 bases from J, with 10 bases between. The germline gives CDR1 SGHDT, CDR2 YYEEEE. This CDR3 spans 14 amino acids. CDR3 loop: CASSLDRAIYGYTF. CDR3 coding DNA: TGTGCCAGCAGCTTGGACAGGGCTATCTATGGCTACACCTTC.

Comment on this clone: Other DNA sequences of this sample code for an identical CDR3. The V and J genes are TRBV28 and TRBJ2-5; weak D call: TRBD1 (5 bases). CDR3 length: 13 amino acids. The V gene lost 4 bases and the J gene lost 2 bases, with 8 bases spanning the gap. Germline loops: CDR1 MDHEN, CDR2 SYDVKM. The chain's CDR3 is CASSSPGQETQYF. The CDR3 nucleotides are TGTGCCAGCAGTTCCCCAGGGCAAGAGACCCAGTACTTC. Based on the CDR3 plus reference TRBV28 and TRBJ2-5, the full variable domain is DVKVTQSSRYLVKRTGEKVFLECVQDMDHENMFWYRQDPGLGLRLIYFSYDVKMKEKGDIPEGYSVSREKKERFSLILESASTNQTSMYLCASSSPGQETQYFGPGTRLLVL.

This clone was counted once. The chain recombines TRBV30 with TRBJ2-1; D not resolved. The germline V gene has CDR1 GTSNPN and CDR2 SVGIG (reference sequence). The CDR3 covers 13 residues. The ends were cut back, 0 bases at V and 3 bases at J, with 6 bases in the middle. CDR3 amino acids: CAWSVEDYNEQFF. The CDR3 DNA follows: TGTGCCTGGAGTGTGGAAGACTACAATGAGCAGTTCTTC.

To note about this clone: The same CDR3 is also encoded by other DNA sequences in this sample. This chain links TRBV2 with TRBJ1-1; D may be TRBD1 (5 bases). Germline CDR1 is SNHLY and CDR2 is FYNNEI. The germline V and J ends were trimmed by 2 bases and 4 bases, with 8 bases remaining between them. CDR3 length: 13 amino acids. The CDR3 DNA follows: TGTGCCAGCAGTGAACAAGGGGCCACTGAAGCTTTCTTT. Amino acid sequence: CASSEQGATEAFF.